These T cell receptor beta chains were read from a single sample in a study of CD8 T cells in ankylosing spondylitis. TCRdb re-derived calls from the 5' RACE reads in MiXCR, one entry per CDR3 protein. The table records about 250,000 distinct CDR3 sequences, 15% to 20% of them present only once. Specimen: blood, either unsorted or a sorted T cell fraction (not recorded which). These receptors were taken from a male donor with ankylosing spondylitis or in good health (not recorded which). Both conserved end residues are part of each CDR3. Each record gives: clone size, V gene, D gene, J gene, CDR3 DNA, CDR3 protein. D genes are given only for firm matches. Part of the rows lack a size; the others show once, few, many or a class for expanded clones.

>few|TRBV7-9|.|TRBJ2-2
TGTGCCAGCAGCTTTGACGACAGGCCGAACACCGGGGAGCTGTTTTTT
CASSFDDRPNTGELFF
>few|TRBV3-1|.|TRBJ2-7
TGTGCCAGCAGCCAAGATATGGCAAGATACGAGCAGTACTTC
CASSQDMARYEQYF
>many|TRBV10-3|TRBD2|TRBJ2-3
TGTGCCATCAGAAGGACTAGCGGGAGCACAGATACGCAGTATTTT
CAIRRTSGSTDTQYF
>many|TRBV29-1|TRBD1|TRBJ1-1
TGCAGCGTTGGGGGACAGGGTCCTGAAGCTTTCTTT
CSVGGQGPEAFF
>.|TRBV4-2|.|TRBJ1-2
TGTGCCAGCAGCGCCAGTGAGTATGGCTACACCTTC
CASSASEYGYTF
>few|TRBV11-1|TRBD2|TRBJ2-1
TGTGCCAGCAGCTTCCTGATTAGCGGGTCTAGCTCCTACAATGAGCAGTTCTTC
CASSFLISGSSSYNEQFF
>few|TRBV12-3/TRBV12-4|.|TRBJ2-2
TGTGCCAGCAGTCCTAGTGCTAGAGCCGGGGAGCTGTTTTTT
CASSPSARAGELFF
>.|TRBV28|TRBD1|TRBJ2-7
TGTGCCAGCAGGTCGGGGACAGGGCCCTACGAGCAGTACTTC
CASRSGTGPYEQYF
>many|TRBV20-1|.|TRBJ2-2
TGCAGTGCTAGATCTCTCGACACCGGGGAGCTGTTTTTT
CSARSLDTGELFF
>.|TRBV6-1|TRBD1|TRBJ1-1
TGTGCCAGCAGCCGACAGGGGGAGGCCACTGAAGCTTTCTTT
CASSRQGEATEAFF
>.|TRBV4-1|TRBD2|TRBJ2-7
TGCGCCAGCAGCCAGCAAAGTTTAACTAGCGGGGGGACCTACGAGCAGTACTTC
CASSQQSLTSGGTYEQYF